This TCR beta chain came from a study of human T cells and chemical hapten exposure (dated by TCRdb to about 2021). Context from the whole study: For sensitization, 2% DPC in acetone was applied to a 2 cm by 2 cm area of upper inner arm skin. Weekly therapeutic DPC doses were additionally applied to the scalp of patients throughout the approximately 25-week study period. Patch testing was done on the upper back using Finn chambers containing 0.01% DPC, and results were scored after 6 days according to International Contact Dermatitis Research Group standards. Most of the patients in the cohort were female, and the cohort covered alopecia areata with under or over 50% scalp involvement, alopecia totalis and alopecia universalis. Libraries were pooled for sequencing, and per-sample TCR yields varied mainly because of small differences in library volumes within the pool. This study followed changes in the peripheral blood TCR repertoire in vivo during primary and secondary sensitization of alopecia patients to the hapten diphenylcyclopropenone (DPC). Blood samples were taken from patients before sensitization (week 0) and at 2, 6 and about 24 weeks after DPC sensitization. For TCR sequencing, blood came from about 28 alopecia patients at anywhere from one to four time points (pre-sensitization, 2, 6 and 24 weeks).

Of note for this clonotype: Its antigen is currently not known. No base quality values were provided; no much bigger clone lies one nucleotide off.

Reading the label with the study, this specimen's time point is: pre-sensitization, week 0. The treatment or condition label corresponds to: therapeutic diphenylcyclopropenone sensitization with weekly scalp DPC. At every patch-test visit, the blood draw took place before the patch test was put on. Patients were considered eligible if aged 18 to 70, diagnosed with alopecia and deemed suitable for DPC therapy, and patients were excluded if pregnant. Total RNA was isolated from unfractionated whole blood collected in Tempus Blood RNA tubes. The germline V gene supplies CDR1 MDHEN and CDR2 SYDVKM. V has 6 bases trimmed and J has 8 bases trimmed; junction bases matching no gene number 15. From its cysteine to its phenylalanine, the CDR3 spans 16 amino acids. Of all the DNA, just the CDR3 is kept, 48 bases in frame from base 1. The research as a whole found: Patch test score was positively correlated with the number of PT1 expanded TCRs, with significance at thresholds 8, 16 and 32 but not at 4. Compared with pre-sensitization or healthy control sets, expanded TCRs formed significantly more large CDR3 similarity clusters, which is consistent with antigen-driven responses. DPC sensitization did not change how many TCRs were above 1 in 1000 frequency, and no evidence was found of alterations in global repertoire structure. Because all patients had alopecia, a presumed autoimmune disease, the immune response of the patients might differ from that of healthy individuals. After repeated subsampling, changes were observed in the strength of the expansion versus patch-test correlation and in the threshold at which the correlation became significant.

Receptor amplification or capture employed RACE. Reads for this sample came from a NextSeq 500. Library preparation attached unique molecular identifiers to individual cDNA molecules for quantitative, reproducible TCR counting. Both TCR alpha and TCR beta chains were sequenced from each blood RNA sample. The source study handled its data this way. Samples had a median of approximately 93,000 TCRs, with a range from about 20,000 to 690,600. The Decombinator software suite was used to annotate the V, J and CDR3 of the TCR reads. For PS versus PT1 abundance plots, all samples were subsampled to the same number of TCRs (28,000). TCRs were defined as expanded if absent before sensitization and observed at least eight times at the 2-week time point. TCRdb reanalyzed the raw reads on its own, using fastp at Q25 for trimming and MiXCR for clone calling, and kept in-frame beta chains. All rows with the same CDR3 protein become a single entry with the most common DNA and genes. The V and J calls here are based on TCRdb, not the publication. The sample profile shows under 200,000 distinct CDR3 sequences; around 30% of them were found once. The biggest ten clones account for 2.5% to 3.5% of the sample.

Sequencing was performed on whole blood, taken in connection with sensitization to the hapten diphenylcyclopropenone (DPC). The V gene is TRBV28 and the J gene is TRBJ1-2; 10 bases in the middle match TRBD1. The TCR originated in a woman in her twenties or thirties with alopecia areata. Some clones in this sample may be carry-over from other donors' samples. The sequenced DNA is TGTGCCAGCAGGTCTCCATTGGGACAGGGGATAAAAGGCTACACCTTC. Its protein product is CASRSPLGQGIKGYTF.